The sequence of this T cell receptor (beta chain) was determined in a study of CD8 T cells in ankylosing spondylitis. Overall study results and limits: Roughly eight highly homologous variants made up a TCR beta motif that seemed to typify ankylosing spondylitis blood.

Molecular-barcoded quantitative 5'-RACE produced these TCR beta libraries. TCRdb reprocessed the 5' RACE reads with MiXCR, giving one entry per CDR3 protein. The table includes about 450,000 distinct CDR3 sequences, roughly 26% detected once. This clonotype was counted only a few times. Its antigen is not identified. Sequencing was carried out using blood, either unsorted or a sorted T cell fraction (not recorded which). The sequence was obtained from a male donor with ankylosing spondylitis.

The CDR3 coding sequence is TGTGCCAGCAGCCCACAGGGGTCACAATATGGCTACACCTTC. Translating gives CASSPQGSQYGYTF. The V gene is TRBV12-3 or TRBV12-4, the J gene TRBJ1-2, with 7 bases aligning to TRBD1. This CDR3 is 14 amino acids long. V was pared by 6 bases and J by 5 bases, with 9 bases of the junction left unmatched.